Listed below are T cell receptor beta chains from one sample, sequenced in a study of T cells in Graves' hyperthyroidism and ophthalmopathy. TCRdb re-analysed the multiplex PCR reads in MiXCR, keeping a single row per CDR3 protein. The sample holds 280,000 or so distinct CDR3 sequences, less than 30% seen once. Material: blood. The receptors were sampled from a man aged 35 to 55 with Graves' hyperthyroidism that later progressed to Graves' ophthalmopathy. CDR3s include the opening cysteine and the closing phenylalanine or tryptophan. D genes are given only for firm matches. The listing skips clone size in some rows; elsewhere it reads once, few, many or a size class.

CASSYGRDYGYTF	TGTGCCAGCAGTTATGGCCGGGACTATGGCTACACCTTC	NA	many	TRBJ1-2	TRBV6-5
CASKVGEGLDTEAFF	TGTGCCAGCAAGGTGGGTGAGGGGCTAGACACTGAAGCTTTCTTT	NA	NA	TRBJ1-1	TRBV27
CASSSRRWSDTGELFF	TGTGCCAGCAGTTCAAGGCGATGGTCTGACACCGGGGAGCTGTTTTTT	NA	NA	TRBJ2-2	TRBV28
CSARQGAVNYGYTF	TGCAGTGCTAGACAGGGGGCGGTTAACTATGGCTACACCTTC	TRBD1	NA	TRBJ1-2	TRBV20-1
CASSQDEANSRYEQYF	TGTGCCAGCAGCCAAGATGAGGCTAATTCCCGCTACGAGCAGTACTTC	NA	many	TRBJ2-7	TRBV4-2
CASTTGGREFQPQHF	TGTGCCAGTACCACGGGGGGCAGGGAATTTCAGCCCCAGCATTTT	NA	many	TRBJ1-5	TRBV19
CASSPGAGDRTEAFF	TGTGCCAGCAGTCCTGGGGCCGGGGATCGCACTGAAGCTTTCTTT	NA	many	TRBJ1-1	TRBV2
CSATGTLSFTEAFF	TGCAGTGCTACCGGAACCTTGTCCTTCACTGAAGCTTTCTTT	NA	many	TRBJ1-1	TRBV20-1
CASSRQGGTEAFF	TGCGCCAGCAGCCGCCAGGGAGGAACTGAAGCTTTCTTT	NA	many	TRBJ1-1	TRBV12-3/TRBV12-4
CASGLVPGAGYTF	TGTGCTAGTGGTTTGGTCCCGGGAGCCGGCTACACCTTC	NA	many	TRBJ1-2	TRBV12-5
CASSRQLLMNTEAFF	TGTGCCAGCAGTCGACAGCTCCTAATGAACACTGAAGCTTTCTTT	NA	NA	TRBJ1-1	TRBV12-3/TRBV12-4
CASSSGTRNTGELFF	TGTGCCAGCAGTTCCGGGACCCGCAACACCGGGGAGCTGTTTTTT	NA	many	TRBJ2-2	TRBV12-3/TRBV12-4
CASSNPSGRPTGELFF	TGTGCCAGCAGCAATCCTAGCGGGAGGCCTACCGGGGAGCTGTTTTTT	TRBD2	NA	TRBJ2-2	TRBV11-1
CSARGLLNTEAFF	TGCAGTGCTAGAGGCCTACTAAACACTGAAGCTTTCTTT	NA	many	TRBJ1-1	TRBV20-1
CASSHRQGGVGTEAFF	TGTGCCAGCAGCCACAGACAGGGGGGGGTTGGCACTGAAGCTTTCTTT	TRBD1	many	TRBJ1-1	TRBV9
CASSKGSSNNSPLHF	TGTGCCAGCAGCAAAGGGAGCTCCAATAATTCACCCCTCCACTTT	NA	many	TRBJ1-6	TRBV11-2
CASSPVSGVSYEQYF	TGTGCTAGCAGCCCCGTTTCTGGGGTCTCCTACGAGCAGTACTTC	NA	many	TRBJ2-7	TRBV7-7
CSVSVNQETQYF	TGCAGCGTATCCGTGAACCAAGAGACCCAGTACTTC	NA	many	TRBJ2-5	TRBV29-1
CASSLYTGDYGYTF	TGCGCCAGCAGCTTGTATACAGGGGACTATGGCTACACCTTC	TRBD1	NA	TRBJ1-2	TRBV5-1
CASKQGVRQPQHF	TGTGCCAGTAAACAGGGGGTTAGGCAGCCCCAGCATTTT	TRBD1	many	TRBJ1-5	TRBV6-5
CASSLVITYEQYF	TGTGCCAGCAGCTTAGTCATCACCTACGAGCAGTACTTC	NA	NA	TRBJ2-7	TRBV7-2
CASSQGQNTEAFF	TGTGCCAGCAGTCAGGGACAGAACACTGAAGCTTTCTTT	NA	many	TRBJ1-1	TRBV4-1
CSATPGTGVSGANVLTF	TGCAGTGCTACCCCCGGGACAGGGGTGTCTGGGGCCAACGTCCTGACTTTC	TRBD1	NA	TRBJ2-6	TRBV20-1
CASTIGGTGRETQYF	TGTGCCAGCACAATCGGGGGGACAGGGCGGGAGACCCAGTACTTC	TRBD1	few	TRBJ2-5	TRBV6-6
CASRRTGRNQPQHF	TGTGCCAGCAGAAGGACAGGACGCAATCAGCCCCAGCATTTT	TRBD1	NA	TRBJ1-5	TRBV6-1
CASSESGVRYTEAFF	TGTGCCAGCAGTGAATCCGGGGTTAGGTACACTGAAGCTTTCTTT	NA	many	TRBJ1-1	TRBV2
CASSLSATGGSYQPQHF	TGTGCCAGCAGTTTATCCGCGACAGGGGGTTCTTATCAGCCCCAGCATTTT	TRBD1	many	TRBJ1-5	TRBV27
CASSFDRADTGDEQYF	TGTGCCAGCAGTTTCGACAGGGCCGACACCGGGGACGAGCAGTACTTC	TRBD1	NA	TRBJ2-7	TRBV12-3/TRBV12-4
CASKLSGSTGELFF	TGTGCCAGCAAACTCTCCGGGAGCACCGGGGAGCTGTTTTTT	NA	NA	TRBJ2-2	TRBV12-3/TRBV12-4